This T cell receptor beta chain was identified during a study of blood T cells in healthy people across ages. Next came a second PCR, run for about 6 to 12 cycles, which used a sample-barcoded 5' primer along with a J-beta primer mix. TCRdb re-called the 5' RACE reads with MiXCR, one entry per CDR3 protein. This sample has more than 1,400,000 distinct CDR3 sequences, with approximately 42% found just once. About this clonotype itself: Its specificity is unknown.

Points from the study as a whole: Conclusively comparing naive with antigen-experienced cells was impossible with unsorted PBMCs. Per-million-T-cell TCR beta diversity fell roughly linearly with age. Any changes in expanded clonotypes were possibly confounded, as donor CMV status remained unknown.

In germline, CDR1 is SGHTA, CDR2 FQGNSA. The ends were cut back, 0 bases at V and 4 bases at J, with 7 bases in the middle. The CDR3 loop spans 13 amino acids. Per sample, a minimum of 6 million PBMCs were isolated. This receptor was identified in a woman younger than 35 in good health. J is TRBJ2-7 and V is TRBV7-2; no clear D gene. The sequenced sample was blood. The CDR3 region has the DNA TGTGCCAGCAGCTTAGCCAATAGATACGAGCAGTACTTC. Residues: CASSLANRYEQYF. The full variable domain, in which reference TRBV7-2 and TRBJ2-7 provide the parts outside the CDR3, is GAGVSQSPSNKVTEKGKDVELRCDPISGHTALYWYRQSLGQGLEFLIYFQGNSAPDKSGLPSDRFSAERTGGSVSTLTIQRTQQEDSAVYLCASSLANRYEQYFGPGTRLTVT.